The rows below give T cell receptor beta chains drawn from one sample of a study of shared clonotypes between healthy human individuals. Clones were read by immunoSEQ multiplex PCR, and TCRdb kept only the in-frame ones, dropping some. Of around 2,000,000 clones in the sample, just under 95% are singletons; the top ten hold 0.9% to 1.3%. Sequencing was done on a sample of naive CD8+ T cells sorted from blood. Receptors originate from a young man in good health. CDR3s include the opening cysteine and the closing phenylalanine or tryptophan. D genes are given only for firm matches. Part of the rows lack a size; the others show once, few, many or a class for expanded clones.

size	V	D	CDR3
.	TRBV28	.	CASRQYNSPLHF
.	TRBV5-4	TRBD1	CASSLGDRGQEQYF
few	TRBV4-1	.	CASSQEDDHFFYGYTF
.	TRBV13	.	CASSLGVASSNQPQHF
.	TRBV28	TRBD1	CASSLLTGVRNEQFF
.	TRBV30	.	CAWTSQGWEGYTF
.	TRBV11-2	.	CASSLVWRGGPDTQYF
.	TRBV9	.	CASSVGLAAGELFF
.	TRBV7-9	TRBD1	CASSGTAQETQYF
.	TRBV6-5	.	CASSYSRGLGNGYTF
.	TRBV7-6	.	CASSLGMGGWGTEAFF
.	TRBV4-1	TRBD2	CASSQEGSGGFYEQYF
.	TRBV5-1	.	CASSPRGEPYEQYF
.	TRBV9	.	CASSVEGSWQGNTGELFF
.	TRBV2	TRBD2	CASRGTSGKYEQFF
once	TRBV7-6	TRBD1	CASSLGQGRNEQFF
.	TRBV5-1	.	CASSLAVGSGSYEQYF
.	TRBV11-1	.	CASSFRMNTEAFF
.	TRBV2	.	CADFLWSADTQYF
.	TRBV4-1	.	CASSQVRGSYNEQFF
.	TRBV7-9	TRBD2	CASSLSGGGGGVQETQYF
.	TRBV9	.	CASSVEWEAHNEQFF
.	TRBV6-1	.	CASSDGGSGNTIYF
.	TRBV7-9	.	CASSSTAGESSYEQYF
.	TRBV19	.	CASSISEGAATGANVLTF
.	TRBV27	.	CASSLSSNMNSPLHF
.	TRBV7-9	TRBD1	CASSPGQGQREKLFF
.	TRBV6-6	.	CASSYSTGGPIYEQYF
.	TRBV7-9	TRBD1	CASSSYRGINNEQFF
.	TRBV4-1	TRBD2	CASSQDGLAGARTRELFF
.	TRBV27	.	CASSKIRVGGNTGELFF
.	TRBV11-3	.	CASSPEGGTSTDTQYF
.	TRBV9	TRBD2	CASSAPSGGYNEQFF
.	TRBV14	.	CASSQGVTYEQYF
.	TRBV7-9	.	CASSGRHSYEQYF